This T cell receptor (beta chain) emerged from a study of cytomegalovirus exposure and HLA in healthy donors. Study details: Genotyping showed less than 85% of fewer than 500 donors falling in the Caucasian-associated ancestry cluster. Regarding the study as a whole: In a later analysis, the majority of CMV-associated beta chains seemingly showed HLA restriction.

For this clone: Its target is not known.

The PCR made use of 60 Vbeta and 13 Jbeta primers. TCRdb's copy holds only in-frame clones and misses some; the assay was immunoSEQ multiplex PCR. The repertoire holds approximately 210,000 clones, approximately 79% seen once, with less than 2% in the top ten. The CDR3 contains 15 residues. Germline-derived CDR1 and CDR2 are SGHDT and YYEEEE. Material: PBMCs. This rearrangement joins TRBV5-6 to TRBJ2-5; 11 bases line up with TRBD1. The end of the DNA fits TRBJ2-7 better, so the J call may be wrong. The source of this sequence is a girl aged 5-17 years in good health and CMV-seropositive. CDR3 sequence: CASSTAGTGGSEQYF. DNA for the CDR3: TGTGCCAGCAGCACGGCCGGGACAGGGGGGTCCGAGCAGTACTTC.